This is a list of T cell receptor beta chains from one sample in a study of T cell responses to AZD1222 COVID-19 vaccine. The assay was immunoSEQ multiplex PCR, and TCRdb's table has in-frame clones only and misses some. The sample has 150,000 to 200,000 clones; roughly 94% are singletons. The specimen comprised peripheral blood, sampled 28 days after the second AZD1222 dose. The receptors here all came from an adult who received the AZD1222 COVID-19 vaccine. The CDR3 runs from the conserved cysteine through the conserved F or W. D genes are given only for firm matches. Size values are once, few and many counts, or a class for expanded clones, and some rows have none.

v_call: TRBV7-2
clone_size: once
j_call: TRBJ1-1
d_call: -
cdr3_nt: TGTGCCAGCAGCCCCCGGGCGAGGAACACTGAAGCTTTCTTT
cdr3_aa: CASSPRARNTEAFF

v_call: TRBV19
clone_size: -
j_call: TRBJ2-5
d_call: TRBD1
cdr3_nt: TGTGCCAGTAGTATAAAGGGGGCGGTGGAGACCCAGTACTTC
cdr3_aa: CASSIKGAVETQYF

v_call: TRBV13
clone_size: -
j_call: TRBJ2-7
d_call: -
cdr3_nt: TGTGCCAGCAGCTTAGGCAGATACGAGCAGTACTTC
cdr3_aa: CASSLGRYEQYF

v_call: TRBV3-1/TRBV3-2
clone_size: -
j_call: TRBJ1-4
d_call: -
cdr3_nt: TGTGCCAGCAGCCAACATAAACTACAGGGAGCGGGTGAAAAACTGTTTTTT
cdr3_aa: CASSQHKLQGAGEKLFF

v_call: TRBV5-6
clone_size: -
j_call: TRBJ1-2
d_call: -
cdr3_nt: TGTGCCAGCAGCTTCCAGGGCGGGAACTATGGCTACACCTTC
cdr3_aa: CASSFQGGNYGYTF

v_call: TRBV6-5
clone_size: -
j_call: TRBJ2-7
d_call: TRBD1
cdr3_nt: TGTGCCAGCAGGGGGACAGGGATTGGCGAGCAGTACTTC
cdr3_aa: CASRGTGIGEQYF

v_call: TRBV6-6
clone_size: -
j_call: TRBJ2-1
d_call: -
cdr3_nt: TGTGCCAGCAGCTCCACAGGGAGGAATGAGCAGTTCTTC
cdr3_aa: CASSSTGRNEQFF

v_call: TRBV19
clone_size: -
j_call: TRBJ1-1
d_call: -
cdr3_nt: TGTGCCAGTAGTACGACGGTCTTGGACACTGAAGCTTTCTTT
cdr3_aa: CASSTTVLDTEAFF

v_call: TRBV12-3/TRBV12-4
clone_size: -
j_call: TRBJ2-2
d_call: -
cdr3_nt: TGTGCCACGAGGGGACACAGGACCGGGGAGCTGTTTTTT
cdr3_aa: CATRGHRTGELFF

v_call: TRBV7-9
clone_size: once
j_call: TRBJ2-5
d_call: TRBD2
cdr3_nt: TGTGCCAGCAGCCCCAGACTAGCGGGGGGCCCAGGGTACCAAGAGACCCAGTACTTC
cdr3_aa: CASSPRLAGGPGYQETQYF

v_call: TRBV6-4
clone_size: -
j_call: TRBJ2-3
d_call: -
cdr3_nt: TGTGCCAGCAGTGACACGTGTTGGGAGGAACCCACAGATACGCAGTATTTT
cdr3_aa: CASSDTCWEEPTDTQYF

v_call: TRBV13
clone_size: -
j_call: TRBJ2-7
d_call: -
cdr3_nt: TGTGCCAGCAGCTCCGGGAGGGACAGGAGCTCCTACGAGCAGTACTTC
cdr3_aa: CASSSGRDRSSYEQYF

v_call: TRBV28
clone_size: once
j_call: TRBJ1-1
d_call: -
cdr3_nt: TGTGCCAGCAGTTTTGTCCAGGGAAACACTGAAGCTTTCTTT
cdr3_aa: CASSFVQGNTEAFF

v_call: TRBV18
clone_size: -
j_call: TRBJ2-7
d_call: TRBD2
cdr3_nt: TGTGCCAGCTCACCACGTAGCGGGACAAGCTCCTACGAGCAGTACTTC
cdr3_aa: CASSPRSGTSSYEQYF

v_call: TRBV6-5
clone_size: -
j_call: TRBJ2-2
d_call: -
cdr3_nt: TGTGCCAGCAGTTACCGGCGGGGGCAGGGGGAGCTGTTTTTT
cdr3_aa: CASSYRRGQGELFF

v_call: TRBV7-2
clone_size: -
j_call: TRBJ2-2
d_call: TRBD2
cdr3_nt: TGTGCCAGTTCCGGGACTAGCTTTCAAACCGGGGAGCTGTTTTTT
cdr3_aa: CASSGTSFQTGELFF

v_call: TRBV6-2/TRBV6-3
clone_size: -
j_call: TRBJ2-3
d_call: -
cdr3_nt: TGTGCCAGCAGTTACCCCCGGGCGGAGAGCGCAGATACGCAGTATTTT
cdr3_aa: CASSYPRAESADTQYF